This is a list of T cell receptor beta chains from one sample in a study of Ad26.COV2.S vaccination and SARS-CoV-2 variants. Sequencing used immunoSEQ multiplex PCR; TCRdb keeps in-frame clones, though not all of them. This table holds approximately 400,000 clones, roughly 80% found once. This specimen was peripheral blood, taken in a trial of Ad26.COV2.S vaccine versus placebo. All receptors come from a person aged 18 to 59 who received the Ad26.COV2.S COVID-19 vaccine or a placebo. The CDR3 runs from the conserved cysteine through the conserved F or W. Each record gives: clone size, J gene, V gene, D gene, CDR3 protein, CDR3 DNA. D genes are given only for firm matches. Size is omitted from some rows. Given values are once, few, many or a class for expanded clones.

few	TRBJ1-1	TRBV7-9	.	CASSLNSQPEAFF	TGTGCCAGCAGCTTAAACTCCCAACCTGAAGCTTTCTTT
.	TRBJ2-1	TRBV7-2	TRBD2	CASSLGGLAGSYNEQFF	TGTGCCAGCAGCTTAGGGGGACTAGCGGGATCCTACAATGAGCAGTTCTTC
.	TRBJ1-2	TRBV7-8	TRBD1	CASSFRQGDSGYTF	TGTGCCAGCAGCTTTCGACAGGGAGATTCCGGCTACACCTTC
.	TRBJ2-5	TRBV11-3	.	CASSPLAPEETQYF	TGTGCCAGCAGCCCCTTGGCCCCTGAAGAGACCCAGTACTTC
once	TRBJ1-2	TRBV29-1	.	CSGGDLNYGYTF	TGCAGCGGGGGGGACTTGAACTATGGCTACACCTTC
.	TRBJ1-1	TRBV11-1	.	CASSLDYWDHGEAFF	TGTGCCAGCAGCTTAGATTACTGGGATCACGGTGAAGCTTTCTTT
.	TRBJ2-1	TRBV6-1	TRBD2	CASSDFGGAGEQFF	TGTGCCAGCAGTGATTTCGGGGGGGCCGGGGAGCAGTTCTTC
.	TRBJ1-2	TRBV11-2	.	CASSSTDGPSGYTF	TGTGCCAGCAGCTCTACTGACGGGCCGTCTGGCTACACCTTC
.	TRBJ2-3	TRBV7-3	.	CASSPQPGTFSDTQYF	TGTGCCAGCAGCCCCCAACCCGGGACGTTTTCAGATACGCAGTATTTT
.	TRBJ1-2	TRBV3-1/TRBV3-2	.	CASSQVLEGGYGYTF	TGTGCCAGCAGCCAAGTGCTAGAGGGCGGGTATGGCTACACCTTC
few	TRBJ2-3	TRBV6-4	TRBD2	CASSRLAGGADTQYF	TGTGCCAGCAGCCGACTAGCGGGAGGCGCAGATACGCAGTATTTT
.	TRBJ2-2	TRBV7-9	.	CAGAALGTGELFF	TGCGCAGGGGCAGCCCTGGGCACCGGGGAGCTGTTTTTT
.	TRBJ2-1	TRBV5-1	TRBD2	CASRAGSWSYNEQFF	TGCGCCAGCCGAGCGGGGTCGTGGTCCTACAATGAGCAGTTCTTC
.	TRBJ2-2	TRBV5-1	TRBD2	CASSLVAGLAGGELFF	TGCGCCAGCAGCTTGGTAGCGGGACTAGCCGGCGGGGAGCTGTTTTTT
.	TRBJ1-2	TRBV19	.	CASIQRSGENYGYTF	TGTGCCAGTATTCAACGGTCGGGGGAAAACTATGGCTACACCTTC
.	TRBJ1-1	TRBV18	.	CASSVGGRMNTEAFF	TGTGCCAGCTCGGTGGGGGGGCGTATGAACACTGAAGCTTTCTTT
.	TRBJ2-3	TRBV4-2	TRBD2	CASSQATSGGRATDTQYF	TGTGCCAGCAGCCAAGCAACTAGCGGGGGGCGTGCAACAGATACGCAGTATTTT
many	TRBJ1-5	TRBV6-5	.	CASVLWGGNQPQHF	TGTGCCAGCGTCTTATGGGGTGGGAATCAGCCCCAGCATTTT
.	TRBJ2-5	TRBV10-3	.	CAISETRGETQYF	TGTGCCATCAGTGAAACTAGGGGAGAGACCCAGTACTTC
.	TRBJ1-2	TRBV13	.	CASSLTVDYGYTF	TGTGCCAGCAGCTTAACGGTAGACTATGGCTACACCTTC